This T cell receptor beta chain stems from a study of identical twins. This clonotype was found many times. Its target is unknown. Template switching introduced a universal primer site, and the cDNA bore unique molecular identifiers. TCRdb independently ran MiXCR on the 5' RACE reads; one entry per CDR3 protein. The data show 310,000 or so distinct CDR3 sequences, less than 9% seen once. Regarding the study as a whole: Beta out-of-frame twin sharing showed a weaker excess.

The CDR3 is 15 residues long. V was trimmed by 2 bases and J by 4 bases, leaving 13 bases between them. Germline V lookup: CDR1 SGDLS, CDR2 YYNGEE. The sample also formed part of further work on yellow fever vaccine responses in identical twins. This second study says: Twins reportedly had a vaccine T cell response that seemed partly convergent, partly personalized.

This sequence originates from a woman aged 18-35 years in good health. Sequencing input: memory (CD45RO+) T cells sorted from blood. V gene TRBV9 combines with J gene TRBJ2-1; TRBD1 or TRBD2 may be the D gene (7 bases each). The CDR3 loop reads CASSVGQGGYNEQFF. CDR3 nucleotide sequence: TGTGCCAGCAGCGTCGGGCAGGGGGGGTACAATGAGCAGTTCTTC.